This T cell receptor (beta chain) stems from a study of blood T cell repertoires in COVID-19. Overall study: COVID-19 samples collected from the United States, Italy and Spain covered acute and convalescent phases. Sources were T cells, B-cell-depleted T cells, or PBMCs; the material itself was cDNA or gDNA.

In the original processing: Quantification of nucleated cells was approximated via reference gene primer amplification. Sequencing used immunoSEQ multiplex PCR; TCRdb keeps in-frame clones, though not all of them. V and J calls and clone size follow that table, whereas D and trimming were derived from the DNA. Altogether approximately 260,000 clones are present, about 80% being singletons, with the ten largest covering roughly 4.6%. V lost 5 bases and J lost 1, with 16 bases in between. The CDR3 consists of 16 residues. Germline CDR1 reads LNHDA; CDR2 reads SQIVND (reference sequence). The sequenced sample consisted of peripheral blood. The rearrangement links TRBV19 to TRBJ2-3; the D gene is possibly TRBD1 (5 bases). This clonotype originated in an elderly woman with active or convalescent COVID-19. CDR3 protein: CASSHDSWSGTDTQYF. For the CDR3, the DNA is TGTGCCAGTAGTCACGACAGCTGGTCTGGCACAGATACGCAGTATTTT.